This T cell receptor beta chain was obtained from a study of blood T cell repertoires in COVID-19. The CDR3 loop spans 15 amino acids. V was shortened by 5 bases and J by 2 bases, with 16 bases between the two germline ends. Germline V gene data show CDR1 as GTSNPN and CDR2 as SVGIG (reference sequence). This table comes from immunoSEQ multiplex PCR, and its TCRdb copy is limited to in-frame clones, with some not included. The repertoire includes some 150,000 clones, 80% to 90% of them detected once, and roughly 7.9% sits in the top ten. The TCR sequence derives from a woman aged 50 to 65 in a cohort sampled during active or convalescent COVID-19. This chain links TRBV30 with TRBJ2-1, with D perhaps being TRBD1 or TRBD2 (5 bases each). The sample taken for sequencing was peripheral blood. The CDR3 DNA follows: TGTGCCTGGGGGACCAGCGGCAGCCCCTACAATGAGCAGTTCTTC. Translating it yields CAWGTSGSPYNEQFF. Together with reference TRBV30 and TRBJ2-1, the CDR3 gives the full variable domain: SQTIHQWPATLVQPVGSPLSLECTVEGTSNPNLYWYRQAAGRGLQLLFYSVGIGQISSEVPQNLSASRPQDRQFILSSKKLLLSDSGFYLCAWGTSGSPYNEQFFGPGTRLTVL.